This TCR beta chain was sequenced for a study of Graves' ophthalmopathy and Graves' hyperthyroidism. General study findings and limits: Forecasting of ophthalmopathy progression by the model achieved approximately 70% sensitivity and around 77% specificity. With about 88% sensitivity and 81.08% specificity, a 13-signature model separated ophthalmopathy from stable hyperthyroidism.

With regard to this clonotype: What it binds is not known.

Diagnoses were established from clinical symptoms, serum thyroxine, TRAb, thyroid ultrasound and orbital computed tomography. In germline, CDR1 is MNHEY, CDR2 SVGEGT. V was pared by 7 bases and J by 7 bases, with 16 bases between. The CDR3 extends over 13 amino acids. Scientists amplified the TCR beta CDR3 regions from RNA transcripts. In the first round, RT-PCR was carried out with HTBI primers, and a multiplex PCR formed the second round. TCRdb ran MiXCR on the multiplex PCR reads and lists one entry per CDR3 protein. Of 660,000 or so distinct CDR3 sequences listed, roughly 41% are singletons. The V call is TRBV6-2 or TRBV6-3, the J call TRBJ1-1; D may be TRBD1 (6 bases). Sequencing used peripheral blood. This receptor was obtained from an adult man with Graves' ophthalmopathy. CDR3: CASTPAQGLEAFF. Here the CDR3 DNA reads TGTGCCAGCACCCCCGCGCAGGGGCTTGAAGCTTTCTTT.